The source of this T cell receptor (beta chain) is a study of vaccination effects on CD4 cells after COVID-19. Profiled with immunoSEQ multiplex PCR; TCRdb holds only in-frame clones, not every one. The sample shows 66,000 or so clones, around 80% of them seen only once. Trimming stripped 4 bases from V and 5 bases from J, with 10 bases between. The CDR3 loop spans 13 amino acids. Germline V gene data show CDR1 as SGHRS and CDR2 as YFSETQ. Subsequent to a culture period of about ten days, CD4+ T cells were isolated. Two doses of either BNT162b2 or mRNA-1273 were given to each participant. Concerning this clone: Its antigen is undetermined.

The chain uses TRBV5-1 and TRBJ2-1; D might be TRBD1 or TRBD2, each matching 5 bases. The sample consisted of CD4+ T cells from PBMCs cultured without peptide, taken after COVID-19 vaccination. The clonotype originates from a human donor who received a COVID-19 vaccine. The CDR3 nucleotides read TGCGCCAGCAGCATAGGGACCAACAATGAGCAGTTCTTC. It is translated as CASSIGTNNEQFF.